These T cell receptor beta chains were read from a single sample in a study of blood T cell repertoires in COVID-19. The method was immunoSEQ multiplex PCR; TCRdb's version includes in-frame clones alone and lacks a portion of them. The sample lists more than 80,000 clones, 80% to 90% occurring once. The source material was peripheral blood. These receptors were collected from a man older than 75 with acute or convalescent COVID-19. The CDR3 runs from the conserved cysteine through the conserved F or W. D genes are given only for firm matches. Clone sizes are given selectively: once, few, many, or a class where the clone is expanded.

j_call clone_size v_call d_call cdr3_aa cdr3_nt
TRBJ1-1 . TRBV25-1 . CASRGLPMNTEAFF TGTGCCAGCCGGGGACTGCCGATGAACACTGAAGCTTTCTTT
TRBJ1-4 . TRBV7-7 TRBD1 CASSLGQGSNEKLFF TGTGCCAGCAGCTTAGGACAGGGGTCTAATGAAAAACTGTTTTTT
TRBJ1-2 . TRBV9 TRBD1 CASSVEDRAKTYGYTF TGTGCCAGCAGCGTAGAAGACAGGGCCAAGACGTATGGCTACACCTTC
TRBJ2-7 . TRBV5-4 . CASSLGQGDEQYF TGTGCCAGCAGCTTGGGGCAGGGTGACGAGCAGTACTTC
TRBJ1-1 . TRBV5-4 . CASSLVRNTEAFF TGTGCCAGCAGCTTGGTCCGGAACACTGAAGCTTTCTTT
TRBJ2-7 few TRBV30 . CAWSVSVYEQYF TGTGCCTGGAGTGTCTCCGTTTACGAGCAGTACTTC
TRBJ2-1 . TRBV14 . CASSQVNRRQNNEQFF TGTGCCAGCAGCCAAGTTAACCGCCGACAAAACAATGAGCAGTTCTTC
TRBJ1-2 . TRBV12-3/TRBV12-4 . CASTSPYGYTF TGTGCCAGCACTTCTCCTTATGGCTACACCTTC
TRBJ1-6 . TRBV19 TRBD1 CASSITPGGRRRDSPLHF TGTGCCAGTAGTATTACCCCAGGGGGTAGGAGACGTGATTCACCCCTCCACTTT
TRBJ2-5 . TRBV18 . CASSPPAGSETQYF TGTGCCAGCTCACCACCTGCAGGGTCGGAGACCCAGTACTTC
TRBJ2-3 . TRBV5-6 TRBD2 CASSGGEADTQYF TGTGCCAGCAGCGGGGGGGAGGCAGATACGCAGTATTTT
TRBJ1-5 . TRBV27 TRBD1 CASSRDRGRDQPQHF TGTGCCAGCAGTCGGGACAGGGGAAGGGACCAGCCCCAGCATTTT
TRBJ2-7 . TRBV27 TRBD2 CASSWTRGELQYF TGTGCCAGCAGTTGGACTAGAGGAGAGTTACAGTACTTC
TRBJ1-3 . TRBV28 TRBD1 CASSLFGRGLYTIYF TGTGCCAGCAGTTTATTTGGCAGGGGGCTATACACCATATATTTT
TRBJ2-3 . TRBV7-6 . CASSLVGGSTDTQYF TGTGCCAGCAGCTTAGTCGGGGGAAGCACAGATACGCAGTATTTT
TRBJ2-5 . TRBV28 . CASRPGLGGETQYF TGTGCCAGCAGGCCGGGACTGGGGGGAGAGACCCAGTACTTC
TRBJ2-5 once TRBV6-5 . CASTLVGETQYF TGTGCCAGCACTCTAGTTGGGGAGACCCAGTACTTC
TRBJ1-4 . TRBV6-5 TRBD1 CASSYRRTGINEKLFF TGTGCCAGCAGTTACCGTCGGACAGGGATTAATGAAAAACTGTTTTTT
TRBJ1-1 . TRBV19 . CASSIDDITMNTEAFF TGTGCCAGTAGTATAGATGACATAACAATGAACACTGAAGCTTTCTTT
TRBJ1-1 . TRBV6-5 TRBD1 CASRPKRQGATEAFF TGTGCCAGCAGGCCCAAAAGACAGGGGGCCACTGAAGCTTTCTTT
TRBJ2-2 . TRBV7-2 TRBD2 CASTQLLAASGELFF TGTGCCAGCACCCAGCTACTAGCGGCTTCCGGGGAGCTGTTTTTT
TRBJ2-1 . TRBV6-5 TRBD2 CASNGTGGGHNEQFF TGTGCCAGCAACGGAACCGGCGGGGGGCACAATGAGCAGTTCTTC
TRBJ1-1 . TRBV5-1 . CASSFQENTEAFF TGCGCCAGCAGCTTTCAGGAGAACACTGAAGCTTTCTTT
TRBJ1-5 . TRBV19 TRBD1 CASSTRTGSQPQHF TGTGCCAGTAGTACCCGGACAGGAAGTCAGCCCCAGCATTTT
TRBJ2-2 . TRBV3-1/TRBV3-2 . CASSQYSLGLRNTGELFF TGTGCCAGCAGCCAATACTCTCTCGGACTACGGAACACCGGGGAGCTGTTTTTT
TRBJ1-1 . TRBV10-3 TRBD1 CAISVDRETEAFF TGTGCCATCAGTGTCGACAGGGAGACTGAAGCTTTCTTT
TRBJ1-2 . TRBV7-8 . CASSLLAGDGYTF TGTGCCAGCAGCTTATTGGCAGGGGATGGCTACACCTTC
TRBJ2-1 . TRBV6-2/TRBV6-3 TRBD1 CASSPRGGQGGYNEQFF TGTGCCAGCAGTCCCAGGGGGGGACAGGGTGGTTACAATGAGCAGTTCTTC
TRBJ2-7 . TRBV27 . CASSIQGSSYEQYF TGTGCCAGCAGTATACAGGGCTCCTCCTACGAGCAGTACTTC
TRBJ1-6 . TRBV14 . CASSQFFFNSPLHF TGTGCCAGCAGCCAATTTTTCTTCAATTCACCCCTCCACTTT
TRBJ1-5 . TRBV6-1 TRBD1 CASTLTGGGNQPQHF TGTGCCAGCACCTTAACAGGGGGAGGCAATCAGCCCCAGCATTTT
TRBJ2-3 . TRBV11-2 . CASSSTTGREPDF TGTGCCAGCAGCTCTACAACTGGACGGGAACCGGATTTT
TRBJ1-2 . TRBV4-1 . CASSQDQGFNYGYTF TGCGCCAGCAGCCAAGACCAGGGCTTTAACTATGGCTACACCTTC
TRBJ1-4 . TRBV7-8 TRBD1 CASSPRQGGATNEKLFF TGTGCCAGCAGCCCCAGACAGGGGGGCGCAACTAATGAAAAACTGTTTTTT
TRBJ1-5 . TRBV6-2/TRBV6-3 TRBD1 CASSYMTGLNQPQHF TGTGCCAGCAGTTATATGACAGGGCTCAATCAGCCCCAGCATTTT
TRBJ2-1 . TRBV27 TRBD2 CASSITSGRAPEQFF TGTGCCAGCAGTATAACTAGCGGGAGGGCCCCTGAGCAGTTCTTC
TRBJ1-1 . TRBV7-2 . CASSSSYTEAFF TGTGCCAGCAGCAGTAGTTACACTGAAGCTTTCTTT
TRBJ1-4 . TRBV18 . CASSPPEQGGEKLFF TGTGCCAGCTCACCACCGGAGCAGGGTGGGGAAAAACTGTTTTTT
TRBJ1-1 . TRBV9 . CASSVGGGVNTEAFF TGTGCCAGCAGCGTAGGGGGAGGGGTGAACACTGAAGCTTTCTTT
TRBJ1-5 . TRBV6-5 . CASRDRNNQPQHF TGTGCCAGCAGGGACAGAAACAATCAGCCCCAGCATTTT
TRBJ1-2 . TRBV3-1/TRBV3-2 . CASSQIDRSGYTF TGTGCCAGCAGCCAAATAGACAGGTCCGGCTACACCTTC
TRBJ2-5 . TRBV12-5 TRBD1 CASGHGQGQETQYF TGTGCTAGTGGTCATGGACAGGGCCAAGAGACCCAGTACTTC
TRBJ2-1 . TRBV5-1 TRBD1 CASSYNSGTGNEQFF TGCGCCAGCAGCTATAACTCCGGGACAGGCAATGAGCAGTTCTTC
TRBJ2-5 . TRBV6-1 TRBD2 CASSDGLAKTQYF TGTGCCAGCAGTGATGGACTAGCAAAGACCCAGTACTTC
TRBJ1-6 few TRBV3-1/TRBV3-2 TRBD1 CASSQVLQGRGNSPLHF TGTGCCAGCAGCCAAGTTTTACAGGGGAGAGGTAATTCACCCCTCCACTTT
TRBJ2-3 . TRBV7-9 . CASSLMGERTDTQYF TGTGCCAGCAGCTTAATGGGAGAACGCACAGATACGCAGTATTTT
TRBJ2-1 . TRBV6-1 TRBD2 CASSVKQTSGDGYNEQFF TGTGCCAGCAGTGTTAAACAGACTAGCGGGGATGGTTACAATGAGCAGTTCTTC
TRBJ2-1 . TRBV28 . CASSPSAYNEQFF TGTGCCAGCAGCCCTAGCGCTTACAATGAGCAGTTCTTC
TRBJ2-7 few TRBV4-3 TRBD2 CASSRTSGDSYEQYF TGCGCCAGCAGCCGAACTAGCGGAGACTCCTACGAGCAGTACTTC
TRBJ1-6 . TRBV27 TRBD1 CASRRSSGGVYNSPLHF TGTGCCAGCAGGCGATCGTCAGGGGGAGTATATAATTCACCCCTCCACTTT
TRBJ2-5 . TRBV7-9 TRBD2 CASSPSGGPETQYF TGTGCCAGCAGTCCCAGCGGGGGGCCAGAGACCCAGTACTTC
TRBJ2-1 . TRBV19 TRBD2 CASSIAGTSGGSEQFF TGTGCCAGTAGTATAGCCGGGACTAGCGGGGGGAGTGAGCAGTTCTTC
TRBJ2-3 . TRBV27 . CASSLAPRGTDTQYF TGTGCCAGCAGTTTAGCTCCCCGAGGAACAGATACGCAGTATTTT
TRBJ2-3 . TRBV15 TRBD2 CATSRDSAGADTQYF TGTGCCACCAGCAGAGATTCAGCGGGGGCGGATACGCAGTATTTT
TRBJ1-2 . TRBV10-3 TRBD1 CAISSGTDNYGYTF TGTGCCATCAGTTCCGGGACAGACAACTATGGCTACACCTTC
TRBJ2-7 . TRBV7-8 TRBD2 CASSLREVTYEQYF TGTGCCAGCAGCTTGCGGGAGGTAACCTACGAGCAGTACTTC
TRBJ2-5 . TRBV6-1 TRBD2 CASSERGLVSETQYF TGTGCCAGCAGTGAGCGGGGACTAGTATCCGAGACCCAGTACTTC